These T cell receptor beta chains were read from a single sample in a study of early T cells in non-severe SARS-CoV-2 infection. TCRdb re-analysed the 5' RACE reads in MiXCR, keeping a single row per CDR3 protein. The sample comprises about 26,000 distinct CDR3 sequences, almost 4.5% of which are singletons, and 5.6% rests with the top ten. Sequenced input: whole blood. The receptors here all came from an adult who was a healthcare worker with PCR-confirmed SARS-CoV-2 infection or an uninfected control (not recorded which). Both conserved end residues are part of each CDR3. A D gene is named only where the DNA matches it firmly. Part of the rows lack a size; the others show once, few, many or a class for expanded clones.

TRBJ2-7	TRBV6-1	few	-	CASSGGAGRPTTYEQYF	TGTGCCAGCAGTGGCGGGGCCGGCCGGCCAACCACCTACGAGCAGTACTTC
TRBJ1-6	TRBV7-9	-	-	CASSPTGNSLLHF	TGTGCCAGCAGCCCCACAGGGAATTCACTCCTCCACTTT
TRBJ1-1	TRBV27	many	TRBD1	CASSFHSTGEETEAFF	TGTGCCAGCAGTTTCCATTCTACAGGGGAGGAAACTGAAGCTTTCTTT
TRBJ2-3	TRBV15	many	-	CATSRHPGESTDTQYF	TGTGCCACCAGCAGGCACCCCGGGGAGTCAACAGATACGCAGTATTTT
TRBJ1-1	TRBV18	many	-	CASSDLRNTEAFF	TGTGCCAGCTCAGACCTTAGGAACACTGAAGCTTTCTTT
TRBJ2-2	TRBV10-3	many	-	CAIERRMTENTGELFF	TGTGCCATTGAGCGAAGGATGACGGAAAACACCGGGGAGCTGTTTTTT
TRBJ2-1	TRBV20-1	many	-	CSARVGGSVNEQFF	TGCAGTGCTAGAGTCGGGGGCTCTGTCAATGAGCAGTTCTTC
TRBJ1-1	TRBV12-3/TRBV12-4	many	-	CASSPRQRPRGTEAFF	TGTGCCAGCAGTCCCCGACAGAGACCGAGGGGCACTGAAGCTTTCTTT
TRBJ2-5	TRBV28	medium-sized	-	CASRVGGQETQYF	TGTGCCAGCAGGGTCGGGGGACAAGAGACCCAGTACTTC
TRBJ1-3	TRBV6-5	many	-	CASSYSDAEAGNTIYF	TGTGCCAGCAGTTACTCTGACGCGGAGGCTGGAAACACCATATATTTT
TRBJ1-4	TRBV20-1	many	-	CSARRDATNEKLFF	TGCAGTGCCAGACGGGACGCAACTAATGAAAAACTGTTTTTT
TRBJ2-7	TRBV18	-	TRBD2	CASSPPGTSGGTYEQYF	TGTGCCAGCTCCCCTCCAGGGACTAGCGGGGGAACCTACGAGCAGTACTTC
TRBJ2-1	TRBV4-1	-	TRBD2	CASSHGTSDYNEQFF	TGCGCCAGCAGCCACGGGACTAGCGATTACAATGAGCAGTTCTTC
TRBJ2-5	TRBV6-5	few	TRBD2	CASSYPTGGGPQETQYF	TGTGCCAGCAGTTACCCCACCGGGGGGGGGCCTCAAGAGACCCAGTACTTC
TRBJ2-5	TRBV29-1	many	-	CSVEPTETQYF	TGCAGCGTTGAACCAACGGAGACCCAGTACTTC
TRBJ2-1	TRBV7-2	many	TRBD2	CASSLEGGGYNEQFF	TGTGCCAGCAGCTTAGAGGGCGGGGGCTACAATGAGCAGTTCTTC
TRBJ2-7	TRBV4-3	-	TRBD2	CASSQGLAGGTYEQYF	TGCGCCAGCAGCCAAGGACTAGCGGGGGGGACCTACGAGCAGTACTTC
TRBJ2-3	TRBV4-1	-	-	CASSPRSIPSTDTQYF	TGCGCCAGCAGCCCCCGGTCGATACCTAGCACAGATACGCAGTATTTT
TRBJ1-6	TRBV7-2	many	TRBD1	CASSLNIGTGVSPLHF	TGTGCCAGCAGCTTGAACATCGGGACAGGGGTATCACCCCTCCACTTT
TRBJ2-4	TRBV29-1	many	-	CSVEGLGQDIQYF	TGCAGCGTTGAAGGTCTGGGCCAAGACATTCAGTACTTC
TRBJ2-1	TRBV18	many	TRBD2	CASSPPRGAAPPGNEQFF	TGTGCCAGCTCACCACCGCGGGGGGCCGCACCTCCTGGCAATGAGCAGTTCTTC
TRBJ2-4	TRBV2	few	-	CASQRREAKNIQYF	TGTGCCAGCCAGAGAAGGGAGGCCAAAAACATTCAGTACTTC
TRBJ1-4	TRBV6-6	many	-	CASSYRGGSTNEKLFF	TGTGCCAGCAGTTACCGAGGGGGTTCAACTAATGAAAAACTGTTTTTT
TRBJ2-2	TRBV6-2/TRBV6-3	many	-	CASSPDIVGYTGELFF	TGTGCCAGCAGCCCGGACATTGTGGGATACACCGGGGAGCTGTTTTTT
TRBJ2-1	TRBV12-3/TRBV12-4	few	TRBD2	CASSLGGTGSYNEQFF	TGTGCCAGCAGCTTGGGAGGGACCGGCTCCTACAATGAGCAGTTCTTC
TRBJ1-1	TRBV7-2	many	-	CASSQSAGRMNTEAFF	TGTGCCAGCAGCCAATCGGCAGGGCGGATGAACACTGAAGCTTTCTTT
TRBJ2-1	TRBV5-5	medium-sized	-	CASSLATGLSYNEQFF	TGTGCCAGCAGCTTGGCTACGGGACTCTCCTACAATGAGCAGTTCTTC
TRBJ1-5	TRBV24-1	many	-	CATSDTPKTGRYSNQPQHF	TGTGCCACCAGTGACACCCCGAAAACAGGGAGGTATAGCAATCAGCCCCAGCATTTT
TRBJ2-1	TRBV19	many	-	CASTLGQGSWNEQFF	TGTGCCAGTACTCTTGGGCAGGGGAGCTGGAATGAGCAGTTCTTC
TRBJ2-1	TRBV12-3/TRBV12-4	many	-	CASSLKRSSYNEQFF	TGTGCCAGCAGTTTAAAAAGGAGCTCCTACAATGAGCAGTTCTTC
TRBJ2-6	TRBV25-1	many	-	CASSSLSSGANVLTF	TGTGCCAGCAGCTCATTGAGCTCTGGGGCCAACGTCCTGACTTTC
TRBJ2-7	TRBV7-8	many	TRBD1	CASSSRQGGYEQYF	TGTGCCAGCAGCTCACGACAGGGCGGGTACGAGCAGTACTTC
TRBJ2-5	TRBV29-1	many	-	CSVVGGETQYF	TGCAGCGTTGTCGGTGGGGAGACCCAGTACTTC
TRBJ1-1	TRBV20-1	medium-sized	-	CSARGEGRGNTEAFF	TGCAGTGCTAGAGGGGAGGGGCGAGGGAACACTGAAGCTTTCTTT
TRBJ2-1	TRBV9	many	TRBD1	CASSVVIPGQGYNEQFF	TGTGCCAGCAGCGTAGTTATCCCGGGACAGGGTTACAATGAGCAGTTCTTC
TRBJ1-2	TRBV7-2	many	TRBD1	CASSLAGQKNYGYTF	TGTGCCAGCAGCTTGGCGGGACAGAAAAACTATGGCTACACCTTC
TRBJ1-2	TRBV7-9	many	-	CASSLDPGRHGYTF	TGTGCCAGCAGCTTAGATCCAGGGAGACATGGCTACACCTTC
TRBJ2-5	TRBV5-3	many	-	CARSGREPEETQYF	TGTGCCAGAAGCGGCCGGGAGCCCGAAGAGACCCAGTACTTC
TRBJ2-1	TRBV6-6	many	TRBD1	CASRMDRGHGEQFF	TGTGCCAGCAGAATGGACAGGGGGCATGGTGAGCAGTTCTTC
TRBJ2-3	TRBV12-3/TRBV12-4	few	TRBD1	CASSPGQGRTDTQYF	TGTGCCAGCAGTCCAGGACAGGGGCGAACAGATACGCAGTATTTT
TRBJ2-2	TRBV6-5	medium-sized	-	CASSYGYTGELFF	TGTGCCAGCAGTTATGGGTACACCGGGGAGCTGTTTTTT
TRBJ1-1	TRBV18	many	-	CASSPQPDGSEAFF	TGTGCCAGCTCACCACAACCGGACGGGTCTGAAGCTTTCTTT
TRBJ1-4	TRBV6-1	many	-	CASSEVGYGALNEKLFF	TGTGCCAGCAGTGAAGTTGGGTATGGAGCGCTGAATGAAAAACTGTTTTTT
TRBJ2-7	TRBV7-2	many	TRBD2	CASSLAGGTYEQYF	TGTGCCAGCAGCTTAGCGGGGGGGACCTACGAGCAGTACTTC
TRBJ1-2	TRBV28	many	-	CASSLRGDYGYTF	TGTGCCAGCAGTTTAAGGGGGGACTATGGCTACACCTTC
TRBJ2-3	TRBV20-1	many	TRBD2	CSASMPLAGGLTDTQYF	TGCAGTGCTAGTATGCCCCTAGCGGGGGGGCTCACAGATACGCAGTATTTT
TRBJ1-4	TRBV5-1	many	-	CASSLARAGNEKLFF	TGCGCCAGCAGCTTGGCCAGGGCGGGTAATGAAAAACTGTTTTTT
TRBJ1-4	TRBV18	many	TRBD1	CASSDGTGDNEKLFF	TGTGCCAGCTCAGACGGGACAGGGGATAATGAAAAACTGTTTTTT
TRBJ2-1	TRBV5-1	many	TRBD1	CASSRPGTVSYNEQFF	TGCGCCAGCAGCCGTCCCGGGACAGTCTCCTACAATGAGCAGTTCTTC
TRBJ2-7	TRBV24-1	many	-	CATSAQGYEQYF	TGTGCCACCAGTGCACAGGGTTACGAGCAGTACTTC
TRBJ2-5	TRBV29-1	many	-	CSVADSQETQYF	TGCAGCGTTGCGGACTCCCAAGAGACCCAGTACTTC
TRBJ2-3	TRBV7-2	many	-	CASSFTGMSTDTQYF	TGTGCCAGCAGCTTTACGGGGATGAGCACAGATACGCAGTATTTT
TRBJ1-2	TRBV5-6	few	-	CASTTYLQGVYGYTF	TGTGCCAGCACCACCTATCTACAGGGAGTCTATGGCTACACCTTC
TRBJ1-1	TRBV3-1	many	-	CASSQGLGTEAFF	TGTGCCAGCAGCCAAGGGCTGGGCACTGAAGCTTTCTTT
TRBJ2-5	TRBV11-2	once	TRBD2	CASSPLLAGGSQETQYF	TGTGCCAGCAGCCCCCTCTTAGCGGGGGGGAGCCAAGAGACCCAGTACTTC
TRBJ2-5	TRBV2	many	-	CASSESPFQETQYF	TGTGCCAGCAGTGAAAGCCCCTTCCAAGAGACCCAGTACTTC
TRBJ2-1	TRBV20-1	many	-	CSAGGSYNEQFF	TGCAGTGCTGGCGGCTCCTACAATGAGCAGTTCTTC
TRBJ1-3	TRBV18	many	TRBD1	CASSPGQGLMNGNTIYF	TGTGCCAGCTCACCAGGACAGGGCCTCATGAATGGAAACACCATATATTTT
TRBJ2-2	TRBV9	many	TRBD2	CASSVPGTSPGELFF	TGTGCCAGCAGCGTACCCGGGACTAGCCCCGGGGAGCTGTTTTTT
TRBJ2-5	TRBV3-1	many	-	CASSPSGSEQIQETQYF	TGTGCCAGCAGCCCGAGTGGGTCTGAACAGATCCAAGAGACCCAGTACTTC